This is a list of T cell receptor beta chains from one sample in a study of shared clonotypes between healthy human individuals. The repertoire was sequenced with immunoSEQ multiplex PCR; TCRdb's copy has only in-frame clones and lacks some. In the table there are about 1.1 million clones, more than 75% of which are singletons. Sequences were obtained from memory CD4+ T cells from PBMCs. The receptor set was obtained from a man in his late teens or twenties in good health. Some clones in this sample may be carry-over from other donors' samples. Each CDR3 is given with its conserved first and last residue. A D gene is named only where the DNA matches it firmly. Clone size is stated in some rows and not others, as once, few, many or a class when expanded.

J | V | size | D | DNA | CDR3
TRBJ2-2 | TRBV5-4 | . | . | TGTGCCAGCAGCTTTGCAAGCGTTGGCACCGGGGAGCTGTTTTTT | CASSFASVGTGELFF
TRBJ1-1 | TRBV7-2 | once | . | TGTGCCAGCAGCCCCGGACAGCGAGGCACTGAAGCTTTCTTT | CASSPGQRGTEAFF
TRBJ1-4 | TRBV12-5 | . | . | TGTGCTAGTGGTTTGGGTCATGGACGGACTCGTAATGAAAAACTGTTTTTT | CASGLGHGRTRNEKLFF
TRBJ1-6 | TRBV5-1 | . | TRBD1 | TGCGCCAGCAGCTTCACGTGGGACAGGGATAATTCACCCCTCCACTTT | CASSFTWDRDNSPLHF
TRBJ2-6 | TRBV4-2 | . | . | TGTGCCAGCAGCCAAGATCTCTCTGGGGCCAACGTCCTGACTTTC | CASSQDLSGANVLTF
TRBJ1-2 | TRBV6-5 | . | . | TGTGCCAGCAGTTACTCGGGACTTTCGAACTATGGCTACACCTTC | CASSYSGLSNYGYTF
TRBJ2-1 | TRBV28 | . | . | TGTGCCAGCAGTTCGGGCTCCTACAATGAGCAGTTCTTC | CASSSGSYNEQFF
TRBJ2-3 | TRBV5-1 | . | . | TGCGCCAGCAGAGCCGGGACGGCAAGCACAGATACGCAGTATTTT | CASRAGTASTDTQYF
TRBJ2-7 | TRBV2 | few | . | TGTGCCAGCAATGTACAGTCCGGCGAGCAGTACTTC | CASNVQSGEQYF
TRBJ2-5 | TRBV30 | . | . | TGTGCCTGGAGTACCGGGGCGTCCCGGGGGACCCAGTACTTC | CAWSTGASRGTQYF
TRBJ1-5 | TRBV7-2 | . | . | TGTGCCAGCAGCTTAGGGCAGGTCAATAGCAATCAGCCCCAGCATTTT | CASSLGQVNSNQPQHF
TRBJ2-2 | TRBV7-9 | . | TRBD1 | TGTGCCAGCAGCTCGACAGGGATCACCGGGGAGCTGTTTTTT | CASSSTGITGELFF
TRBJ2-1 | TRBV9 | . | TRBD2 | TGTGCCAGCAGCGTAGACCCTAGCGGGGAAGGGGAGCAGTTCTTC | CASSVDPSGEGEQFF
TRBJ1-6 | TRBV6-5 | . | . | TGTGCCAGCAGTTACAATTGGGGGGCATCACCCCTCCACTTT | CASSYNWGASPLHF
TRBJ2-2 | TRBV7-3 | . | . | TGTGCCAGCAGCAAAACGGCAGGGAATGAGCCCGGGGAGCTGTTTTTT | CASSKTAGNEPGELFF
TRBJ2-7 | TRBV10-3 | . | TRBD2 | TGTGCCATCAGTTCGCGGGGGAGGGCCTACGAGCAGTACTTC | CAISSRGRAYEQYF
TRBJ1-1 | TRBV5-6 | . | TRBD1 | TGTGCCAGCAGTTGGACAGGGGAAACTGAAGCTTTCTTT | CASSWTGETEAFF
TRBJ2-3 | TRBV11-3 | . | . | TGTGCCAGCAGCTTAGGCGGGACGACAGATACGCAGTATTTT | CASSLGGTTDTQYF
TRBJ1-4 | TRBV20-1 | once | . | TGCAGTGCTACGACGGTGGAAAAACTGTTTTTT | CSATTVEKLFF
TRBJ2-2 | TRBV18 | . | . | TGTGCCAGCTCCCAGGGAAGGGGAAACACCGGGGAGCTGTTTTTT | CASSQGRGNTGELFF
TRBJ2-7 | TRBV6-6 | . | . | TGTGCCAGCAGTTACTTCGAGTCTTACGAGCAGTACTTC | CASSYFESYEQYF
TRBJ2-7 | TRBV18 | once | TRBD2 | TGTGCCAGCTCACCCCTTCCTAGCGGGAGCTACGAGCAGTACTTC | CASSPLPSGSYEQYF
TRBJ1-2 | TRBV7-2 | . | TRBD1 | TGTGCCAGCAGCTGGGACAGGGGTTCCTATGGCTACACCTTC | CASSWDRGSYGYTF
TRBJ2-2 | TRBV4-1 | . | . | TGCGCCAGCACCCCAAGCGGGAACACCGGGGAGCTGTTTTTT | CASTPSGNTGELFF
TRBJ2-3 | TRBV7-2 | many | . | TGTGCCAGCAGCTTGTTAAAGTCAGATACGCAGTATTTT | CASSLLKSDTQYF
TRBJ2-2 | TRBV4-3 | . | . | TGCGCCAGCAGCCAAGATTCCCCCCAGGCATCGAACACCGGGGAGCTGTTTTTT | CASSQDSPQASNTGELFF
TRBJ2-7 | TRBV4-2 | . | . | TGTGCCAGCAGCCAAGACAGGTCCTACGAGCAGTACTTC | CASSQDRSYEQYF
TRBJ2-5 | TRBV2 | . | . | TGTGCCAGCTCCAACCGCAGGGTTGGAGAGACCCAGTACTTC | CASSNRRVGETQYF